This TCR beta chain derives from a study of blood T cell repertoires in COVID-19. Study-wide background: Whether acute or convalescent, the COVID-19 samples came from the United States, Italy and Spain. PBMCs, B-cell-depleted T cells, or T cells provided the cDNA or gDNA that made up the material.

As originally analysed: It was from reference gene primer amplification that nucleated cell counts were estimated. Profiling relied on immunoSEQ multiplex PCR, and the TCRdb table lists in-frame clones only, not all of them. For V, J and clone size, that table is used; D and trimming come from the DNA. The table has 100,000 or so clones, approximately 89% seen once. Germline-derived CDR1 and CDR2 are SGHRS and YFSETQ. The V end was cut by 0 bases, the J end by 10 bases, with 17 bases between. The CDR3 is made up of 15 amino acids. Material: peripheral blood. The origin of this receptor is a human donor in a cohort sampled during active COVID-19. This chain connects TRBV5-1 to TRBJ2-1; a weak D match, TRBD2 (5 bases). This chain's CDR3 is CASSLDRPRADEQFF. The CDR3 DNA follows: TGCGCCAGCAGCTTGGATCGGCCCAGAGCGGACGAGCAGTTCTTC.